The 22 T cell receptor beta chains below come from one sample, sequenced in a study of regulatory T cells in long-lasting Graves disease. The time point here: newly diagnosed GD, antithyroid drugs for less than 3 months. Extracted PBMC RNA gave rise to the TCR library. Arm-PCR of CDR3 regions and iRepertoire HTBI primers were used to build TCR beta libraries. TCRdb ran MiXCR on the multiplex PCR reads and lists one entry per CDR3 protein. In the table there are more than 450,000 distinct CDR3 sequences, approximately 12% of which are singletons. The same sample was also used in a study of T cells in Graves' hyperthyroidism and ophthalmopathy.

Sequences were derived from peripheral blood mononuclear cells (PBMCs), sampled at new diagnosis, from a patient treated with antithyroid drugs. The receptors were sampled from a woman aged 30 to 39 with Graves disease.

V gene TRBV5-6 combines with J gene TRBJ1-2; 10 bases map to TRBD1. CDR1 is SGHDT, CDR2 YYEEEE, per germline. After removal of 2 bases from V and 10 bases from J, the junction contained 8 bases not matched to a gene. The CDR3 spans 14 residues. The CDR3 bases are TGTGCCAGCAGCTTCCTGACAGGGGGCGTCGTCTACACCTTC. This translates into CASSFLTGGVVYTF. Full variable domain (remainder filled in from reference TRBV5-6 and TRBJ1-2): DAGVTQSPTHLIKTRGQQVTLRCSPKSGHDTVSWYQQALGQGPQFIFQYYEEEERQRGNFPDRFSGHQFPNYSSELNVNALLLGDSALYLCASSFLTGGVVYTFGSGTRLTVV.

This clonotype was observed many times. The CDR3 here is CASEGGSSYEQYF. CDR3 DNA sequence: TGTGCCAGCGAGGGAGGGAGTTCCTACGAGCAGTACTTC. The gene calls are TRBV18 and TRBJ2-7; 7 bases agree with TRBD2. J gave up 1 base and V 8 bases, and 5 bases lay outside the gene matches. This CDR3 is 13 amino acids long. CDR1 is KGHSH and CDR2 is LQKENI in the germline V gene.

This clonotype was found a few times. This CDR3 reads CASRLDRGVFSGANVLTF. CDR3 nucleotide sequence: TGTGCCAGCAGGTTGGACAGGGGGGTATTCTCTGGGGCCAACGTCCTGACTTTC. The rearrangement uses TRBV6-2 or TRBV6-3 and TRBJ2-6; TRBD1 aligns across 10 bases. V shed 6 bases, J shed 0 bases, and the junction held 8 bases outside the gene matches. CDR1 and CDR2 (germline): MNHEY, SVGEGT. The CDR3 extends over 18 amino acids.

This clonotype was counted a few times. The CDR3: CASSPDSTSRREQFF. CDR3 bases: TGTGCCAGCAGCCCCGATTCGACTAGCCGGCGTGAGCAGTTCTTC. This chain connects TRBV9 to TRBJ2-1, with TRBD2 identical over 7 bases. Per the germline V gene, CDR1 is SGDLS and CDR2 is YYNGEE. V lost 4 bases to trimming and J lost 9 bases; unmatched junction nucleotides: 13. This CDR3 comprises 15 residues.

This clonotype has at least ten counts. The V gene is TRBV28, the J gene TRBJ1-1; no firm D call. The V end lost 5 bases, the J end lost 7 bases, and 23 bases lay between the germline ends. CDR1 is MDHEN, CDR2 SYDVKM, per germline. This CDR3 spans 16 amino acids. CDR3 bases: TGTGCCAGCAGTCGACCCCCCCACGGGGAGATCGGTGAAGCTTTCTTT. Its protein is CASSRPPHGEIGEAFF.

This clonotype was seen repeatedly, ten times or more. The CDR3: CASSYRGSDTQYF. CDR3 nucleotide sequence: TGTGCCAGCAGTTACAGGGGATCAGATACGCAGTATTTT. The chain has TRBV28 and TRBJ2-3, with 7 bases lining up with TRBD1. The CDR3 consists of 13 residues. Germline loops: CDR1 MDHEN, CDR2 SYDVKM. Trimming cost V 4 bases and J 4 bases; bases outside gene matches: 2.

This clonotype was detected only a few times. The chain is built from TRBV4-1 and TRBJ1-2; TRBD1 matches at 10 bases. The CDR3 sequence is 13 residues long. Germline CDR1 MGHRA, CDR2 YSYEKL. V was pared by 6 bases and J by 7 bases, with 5 bases of the junction left unmatched. The CDR3 loop is CASSYDRGPGYTF. The CDR3 DNA reads TGCGCCAGCAGTTACGACAGGGGGCCTGGCTACACCTTC.

This clonotype was seen repeatedly, ten times or more. The genes are TRBV30 and TRBJ1-6; D gene unclear. The CDR3 consists of 15 residues. V lost 7 bases and J lost 0, with 13 bases in between. The germline V gene has CDR1 GTSNPN and CDR2 SVGIG (reference sequence). The CDR3 loop reads CASWAGSSYNSPLHF. The CDR3 DNA follows: TGTGCCTCCTGGGCGGGGAGCTCCTATAATTCACCCCTCCACTTT.

The gene calls are TRBV11-3 and TRBJ2-3; 10 bases map to TRBD2. CDR3 length: 16 amino acids. In germline, CDR1 is SGHNT, CDR2 YENEEA. J gave up 4 bases and V 3 bases, and 7 bases lay outside the gene matches. CDR3 sequence: CASSFGIAGGPDTQYF. Written as DNA, the CDR3 is TGTGCCAGCAGCTTTGGAATAGCGGGAGGTCCAGATACGCAGTATTTT.

This clonotype was detected a few times. The CDR3 here is CASSPGLANKYNEQFF. The CDR3 coding sequence is TGCGCCAGCAGTCCGGGACTAGCGAATAAATACAATGAGCAGTTCTTC. The chain has TRBV10-1 and TRBJ2-1; 10 positions match TRBD2. The CDR3 has 16 amino acids. Germline CDR1 is WNHNN and CDR2 is SYGVQD (reference sequence). J gave up 4 bases and V 5 bases, and 8 bases lay outside the gene matches.

The genes are TRBV6-2 or TRBV6-3 and TRBJ2-2; 7 nucleotides line up with TRBD1. CDR3 length equals 18 residues. Trimming cost V 6 bases and J 1 base; bases outside gene matches: 14. Looked up from germline, CDR1 is MNHEY and CDR2 is SVGEGT. The DNA of the CDR3 is TGTGCCAGCAGCGAACGGGACAGTGCAATCCAGAACACCGGGGAGCTGTTTTTT. It is translated as CASSERDSAIQNTGELFF.

This clonotype was detected many times. V and J are TRBV20-1 and TRBJ1-6; weak D call: TRBD1 (5 bases). The CDR3 runs 13 residues. V was shortened by 1 base and J by 10 bases, with 11 bases between the two germline ends. The germline gives CDR1 DFQATT, CDR2 SNEGSKA (reference sequence). CDR3 nucleotide sequence: TGCAGTGCTAGAGGGGACCCCGACTCACCCCTCCACTTT. It encodes CSARGDPDSPLHF.

This clonotype occurred a few times. A single base separates this from a much larger clone, so it may be a read error. Lacking the conserved final phenylalanine or tryptophan, this CDR3 likely reflects a read error. The V call is TRBV2, the J call TRBJ2-2; 8 nucleotides agree with TRBD2. CDR3 length: 17 amino acids. The V and J ends lost 1 base and 4 bases, in that order; junction bases with no gene match: 8. Per the germline V gene, CDR1 is SNHLY and CDR2 is FYNNEI. For the CDR3, the DNA is TGTGCCAGCAGTGAAGGGCGGGAGGCCCTTAGCACCGGGGAGCTGTTTCTT. It specifies CASSEGREALSTGELFL.

This clonotype was seen a handful of times. The chain uses TRBV20-1 and TRBJ2-7; 9 bases fit TRBD1. Germline V gene lookup returns CDR1 DFQATT and CDR2 SNEGSKA (reference sequence). The CDR3 loop spans 13 amino acids. With 5 bases clipped from V and 2 bases from J, the junction kept 4 bases outside the gene matches. Here the CDR3 DNA reads TGCAGTGCTTCGGGACAGGGCCCCTACGAGCAGTACTTC. Translated, it gives CSASGQGPYEQYF.

This clonotype appeared a few times. The chain carries TRBV6-2 or TRBV6-3 and TRBJ1-2; 7 bases are shared with TRBD1. Germline CDR1 reads MNHEY; CDR2 reads SVGEGT. The CDR3 has 16 residues. V was clipped by 0 bases and J by 4 bases; unmatched bases: 8. This chain's CDR3 is CASSYSRRGRSYGYTF. The CDR3 DNA sequence: TGTGCCAGCAGTTACTCGAGGAGGGGGCGAAGCTATGGCTACACCTTC.

This clonotype was observed many times. V and J are TRBV9 and TRBJ1-1, with a weak D call TRBD1 (6 bases). The CDR3 consists of 13 residues. The V end was cut by 2 bases, the J end by 3 bases, with 8 bases between. Germline V gives CDR1 SGDLS, CDR2 YYNGEE. The CDR3: CASSVGAYTEAFF. CDR3 in DNA: TGTGCCAGCAGCGTGGGGGCGTACACTGAAGCTTTCTTT.

This clonotype was counted ten times or more. This chain uses TRBV6-1 with TRBJ1-2, with 10 bases aligning to TRBD1. The CDR3 runs to 15 residues. The germline V gene has CDR1 MNHNS and CDR2 SASEGT. V trimming: 5 bases; J trimming: 6 bases; junction bases outside the gene matches: 9. CDR3 nucleotide sequence: TGTGCCAGCAGTACAACCGGGACAGGGGTTAATGGCTACACCTTC. Translated, it gives CASSTTGTGVNGYTF.

This clonotype was detected ten times or more. The gene calls are TRBV11-2 and TRBJ2-1; TRBD2 aligns across 13 bases. The CDR3 covers 17 residues. Germline CDR1 SGHAT, CDR2 FQNNGV. V lost 1 base to trimming and J lost 3 bases; unmatched junction nucleotides: 3. The CDR3 DNA reads TGTGCCAGCAGCTTAGGGACTAGCGGGAGAGGCTACAATGAGCAGTTCTTC. Translated, it gives CASSLGTSGRGYNEQFF. Looking up the rest from reference TRBV11-2 and TRBJ2-1 gives the full variable domain: EAGVAQSPRYKIIEKRQSVAFWCNPISGHATLYWYQQILGQGPKLLIQFQNNGVVDDSQLPKDRFSAERLKGVDSTLKIQPAKLEDSAVYLCASSLGTSGRGYNEQFFGPGTRLTVL.

The table lists this clonotype with many counts. The chain employs TRBV5-5 and TRBJ2-5; 8 nucleotides match TRBD1. V gave up 3 bases and J gave up 5 bases; unmatched junction bases: 6. Germline V CDR1 and CDR2: SGHKS, YYEKEE (reference sequence). The CDR3 totals 14 residues. The CDR3 nucleotides are TGTGCCAGCAGCTACGGACAGGGATTGGAGACCCAGTACTTC. Protein sequence: CASSYGQGLETQYF.

This clonotype was seen more than once but under ten times. The chain combines TRBV9 with TRBJ2-2, with 7 bases identical to TRBD1. This CDR3 contains 17 residues. Germline V gene data show CDR1 as SGDLS and CDR2 as YYNGEE. J was trimmed by 4 bases and V by 1 base; bases with no gene match: 10. The CDR3 DNA reads TGTGCCAGCAGCGTAAGCCTACAGGGGTTGGTCACCGGGGAGCTGTTTTTT. Its protein is CASSVSLQGLVTGELFF. The full variable domain, its missing parts supplied by reference TRBV9 and TRBJ2-2, is DSGVTQTPKHLITATGQRVTLRCSPRSGDLSVYWYQQSLDQGLQFLIQYYNGEERAKGNILERFSAQQFPDLHSELNLSSLELGDSALYFCASSVSLQGLVTGELFFGEGSRLTVL.

This clonotype has a count of ten or more. This chain links TRBV7-3 with TRBJ2-3, with a weak D call TRBD1 (5 bases). Germline CDR1 and CDR2: SGHTA and FQGTGA. The CDR3 loop spans 16 amino acids. Trimming removed 6 bases at V and 6 bases at J, with 22 bases between. The DNA of the CDR3 is TGTGCCAGCAGTCCTCAGGGCGGAGCCCCGATGGATACGCAGTATTTT. Translating gives CASSPQGGAPMDTQYF.

This clonotype was observed at least ten times. V gene TRBV4-3 combines with J gene TRBJ2-1; D is ambiguous. With 0 bases removed from V and 0 bases from J, the gap between germline ends came to 12 bases. The CDR3 is made up of 17 amino acids. The germline CDR1 and CDR2 sequences are LGHNA and YSLEER. As DNA, the CDR3 is TGCGCCAGCAGCCAAGACTTAGCATTGAGCTCCTACAATGAGCAGTTCTTC. This translates into CASSQDLALSSYNEQFF.